Here is one T cell receptor beta chain with its context. As yet, its antigen is unknown. This entry comes from a study of T cell responses to AZD1222 COVID-19 vaccine. Study-wide points: The reported proportion of spike-specific TCRs targeting unmutated variant regions was nearly half. Most donors were white British and more were female, and clonal diversity was possibly underestimated.

The CDR3 runs 15 residues. CDR1 is MNHEY, CDR2 SVGAGI, per germline. V shed 0 bases, J shed 1 base, and the junction held 1 base outside the gene matches. Generated by immunoSEQ multiplex PCR, the TCRdb table keeps only in-frame clones and is missing some. The table records about 72,000 clones, approximately 90% of them present only once. The chain couples TRBV6-5 to TRBJ1-1, with TRBD1 matching over 8 bases. The sequence was collected from an adult who received the AZD1222 COVID-19 vaccine. The specimen comprised peripheral blood, sampled 28 days after the second AZD1222 dose. The DNA of the CDR3 is TGTGCCAGCAGTTACTCACAGGGGGGGAACACTGAAGCTTTCTTT. This gives the protein CASSYSQGGNTEAFF.